One sample yielded the 31 T cell receptor beta chains listed below, sequenced in a study of T cells in Graves' hyperthyroidism and ophthalmopathy. TCR beta CDR3 region amplification was performed from RNA transcripts. HTBI primers were the set used in a first-round RT-PCR of the TCR CDR3. From the multiplex PCR reads, TCRdb called clonotypes with MiXCR, one entry per CDR3 protein. The table lists around 600,000 distinct CDR3 sequences, approximately 15% of them singletons, with roughly 7% in the top ten. The sample comprised blood. These receptors all come from a woman under 30 with Graves' ophthalmopathy.

V usage is TRBV5-6 and J usage is TRBJ1-6; the D gene is possibly TRBD1 (5 bases). This CDR3 comprises 15 residues. The V end was cut by 0 bases, the J end by 8 bases, with 12 bases between. Germline V CDR1 and CDR2: SGHDT, YYEEEE. The CDR3 DNA reads as TGTGCCAGCAGCTTGGGTGGACACTTGGATTCACCCCTCCACTTT. This sequence encodes CASSLGGHLDSPLHF.

The rearrangement joins TRBV5-8 to TRBJ1-4; 11 bases are a match to TRBD1. V shed 4 bases, J shed 0 bases, and the junction held 2 bases outside the gene matches. The CDR3 consists of 16 residues. Germline V gene sequence: CDR1 SGHTS, CDR2 YDEGEE. CDR3 in DNA: TGTGCCAGCAGCACGGGACAGGGGGCAACTAATGAAAAACTGTTTTTT. Protein product: CASSTGQGATNEKLFF.

V is TRBV19 and J is TRBJ2-2; 8 bases align to TRBD1. Germline V lookup: CDR1 LNHDA, CDR2 SQIVND (reference sequence). The V and J ends lost 6 bases and 2 bases, in that order; junction bases with no gene match: 8. CDR3 size: 16 residues. The CDR3 nucleotides are TGTGCCAGTAGGCCATGGACAGGGATCAACACCGGGGAGCTGTTTTTT. Translation gives CASRPWTGINTGELFF.

This clonotype was observed at least ten times. The V call is TRBV6-1, the J call TRBJ1-6, with D possibly being TRBD1 (5 bases). The length of the CDR3 is 15 residues. Germline V CDR1 and CDR2: MNHNS, SASEGT. Deletions cut 6 bases from V and 7 bases from J, with 16 bases between. This CDR3 reads CASSNQGSRNSPLHF. CDR3 coding DNA: TGTGCCAGCAGCAACCAGGGTTCTAGGAATTCACCCCTCCACTTT.

The genes are TRBV5-1 and TRBJ2-1; 8 nucleotides align to TRBD2. Trimming cost V 2 bases and J 5 bases; bases outside gene matches: 9. The CDR3 has 16 residues. Germline V lookup: CDR1 SGHRS, CDR2 YFSETQ. As DNA, the CDR3 is TGCGCCAGCAGCTTCCAGACCGGACTAGCCGACAATGAGCAGTTCTTC. Protein sequence: CASSFQTGLADNEQFF.

This clonotype showed up just a few times. The rearrangement joins TRBV7-9 to TRBJ1-2; the match to TRBD1 covers 8 bases. The CDR3 length is 12 residues. CDR1 is SEHNR, CDR2 FQNEAQ, per germline (reference sequence). V lost 5 bases, J lost 9 bases, and 5 bases stayed unmatched. The CDR3 spells CASSADRESYTF. CDR3 nucleotide sequence: TGTGCCAGCAGCGCGGACAGGGAAAGCTACACCTTC.

This clonotype was counted many times. The chain combines TRBV20-1 with TRBJ2-7; perhaps D is TRBD1 or TRBD2 (7 bases each). The CDR3 totals 14 residues. The germline V gene encodes CDR1 DFQATT and CDR2 SNEGSKA (reference sequence). Trimming left V 5 bases short and J 2 bases short, with 16 bases between. The CDR3 region is CSASGGLFPYEQYF. The CDR3 bases are TGCAGTGCTTCAGGGGGACTATTTCCCTACGAGCAGTACTTC.

Concerning this clonotype itself: A much larger clone lies one base from this, so it may be a read error. This chain joins TRBV12-3 or TRBV12-4 and TRBJ1-2; possibly TRBD1 for D (6 bases). V lost 2 bases and J 4 bases, leaving 17 bases between the germline ends. The CDR3 has 16 residues. This CDR3 is CASSLNGGQASYGYTF. The CDR3, as DNA: TGTGCCAGCAGTTTAAACGGGGGGCAGGCTAGCTATGGCTACACCTTC.

The table lists this clonotype with a few counts. This chain links TRBV2 with TRBJ2-6; the D gene is possibly TRBD2 (7 bases). V lost 7 bases and J lost 3, with 19 bases in between. Per germline, CDR1 SNHLY and CDR2 FYNNEI. This CDR3 contains 17 residues. The CDR3 is CASTDGGQPSGANVLTF. The CDR3 nucleotides are TGTGCCAGCACTGACGGGGGGCAGCCCAGTGGGGCCAACGTCCTGACTTTC.

This clonotype was detected a few times. One end of the junction fails to match germline, which may point to a read error. The chain uses TRBV5-6 and TRBJ2-1; D not certain. CDR3 length: 16 residues. Germline V gene sequence: CDR1 SGHDT, CDR2 YYEEEE. The CDR3 sequence: CASSPLSAAIYNERFF. CDR3 coding DNA: TGTGCCAGCAGCCCCCTCAGCGCGGCCATTTACAATGAGCGGTTCTTC.

This clonotype came up many times. This chain joins TRBV10-3 and TRBJ2-7; TRBD2 aligns across 7 bases. Germline V gene lookup returns CDR1 ENHRY and CDR2 SYGVKD. The CDR3 runs to 15 residues. Germline trimming cut 0 bases from V and 5 bases from J; bases unmatched to any gene: 7. CDR3 in amino acids: CAISESGQRDHEQYF. In DNA, the CDR3 is TGTGCCATCAGTGAGTCGGGCCAGCGGGACCACGAGCAGTACTTC.

This clonotype was found many times. The gene calls are TRBV30 and TRBJ1-1; a weak D match, TRBD1 (5 bases). The CDR3 is 13 residues long. Germline-derived CDR1 and CDR2 are GTSNPN and SVGIG (reference sequence). V was cut by 0 bases and J by 4 bases, with 9 bases left in between. The CDR3 protein is CAWSVWGSTEAFF. The CDR3 nucleotides read TGTGCCTGGAGTGTTTGGGGCTCCACTGAAGCTTTCTTT.

This clonotype was observed a handful of times. The gene calls are TRBV7-9 and TRBJ1-4, with 11 bases fitting TRBD1. Trimming at V came to 0 bases and at J to 3 bases, leaving 6 bases not matched to a gene. Germline values: CDR1 SEHNR, CDR2 FQNEAQ (reference sequence). The CDR3 is 18 residues long. CDR3 sequence reads: CASSLAGTGGGPNEKLFF. The CDR3 DNA sequence: TGTGCCAGCAGCTTAGCCGGGACAGGGGGTGGACCTAATGAAAAACTGTTTTTT.

This clonotype was recorded at least ten times. V and J are TRBV7-9 and TRBJ2-7, with D tentatively TRBD1 (6 bases). V dropped 4 bases and J dropped 3 bases, with 13 bases sitting between them. From germline, CDR1 is SEHNR and CDR2 FQNEAQ (reference sequence). The CDR3 length is 14 residues. CDR3 DNA: TGTGCCAGCAGCTCACAGGGTGGGGGCTACGAGCAGTACTTC. The encoded protein is CASSSQGGGYEQYF.

This clonotype was seen ten or more times. This chain connects TRBV6-2 or TRBV6-3 to TRBJ2-1, with D uncertain. The CDR3 spans 17 residues. Trimming left V 8 bases short and J 4 bases short, with 24 bases between. CDR1 is MNHEY and CDR2 is SVGEGT in the germline V gene. The CDR3 DNA reads TGTGCCAGCCAAGACCCCGAGGTAGTCCAGCTTTACAATGAGCAGTTCTTC. Translation: CASQDPEVVQLYNEQFF.

The rearrangement uses TRBV6-1 and TRBJ2-7; 7 nucleotides line up with TRBD1. V was clipped by 11 bases and J by 0 bases; unmatched bases: 10. Germline CDR1 reads MNHNS; CDR2 reads SASEGT. The CDR3 consists of 14 residues. The CDR3 here is CASGVDRSSYEQYF. The CDR3 region has the DNA TGTGCCTCTGGGGTGGACAGGAGCTCCTACGAGCAGTACTTC.

As to this clonotype: This could be a read error, since a much larger clone is one nucleotide away. The chain uses TRBV27 and TRBJ2-3; TRBD2 might be the D (6 bases). Per germline, CDR1 MNHEY and CDR2 SMNVEV (reference sequence). The CDR3 has 15 residues. This CDR3 is CAGSLLFRDSDTQYF. The CDR3 DNA sequence: TGTGCCGGCAGTTTATTATTTAGGGACTCAGATACGCAGTATTTT.

This clonotype was counted at least ten times. V gene TRBV30 combines with J gene TRBJ2-1; 12 bases align to TRBD2. Germline loops: CDR1 GTSNPN, CDR2 SVGIG (reference sequence). This CDR3 spans 17 amino acids. With 6 bases clipped from V and 0 bases from J, the junction kept 9 bases outside the gene matches. The CDR3 bases are TGTGCCTGTTCCCAGGGACTAGCGGGTAGCTCCTACAATGAGCAGTTCTTC. Its protein product is CACSQGLAGSSYNEQFF.

This clonotype was detected many times. The chain joins TRBV20-1 to TRBJ2-7; no firm D call. Germline loops: CDR1 DFQATT, CDR2 SNEGSKA (reference sequence). The CDR3 runs 12 residues. Trimming cost V 5 bases and J 0 bases, with 8 bases left between them. CDR3 bases: TGCAGTGCTGCGCAGCGCTCCTACGAGCAGTACTTC. It codes for CSAAQRSYEQYF.

Many counts were recorded for this clonotype. The chain is built from TRBV27 and TRBJ2-1; 13 bases line up with TRBD2. After removal of 5 bases from V and 8 bases from J, the junction contained 12 bases not matched to a gene. Germline V gene data show CDR1 as MNHEY and CDR2 as SMNVEV (reference sequence). The CDR3 loop spans 17 amino acids. The chain's CDR3 is CASSPGRTSGSADEQFF. In DNA form, the CDR3 reads TGTGCCAGCAGTCCGGGGCGGACTAGCGGGAGTGCGGATGAGCAGTTCTTC.

The rearrangement uses TRBV7-3 and TRBJ2-3, with 11 nucleotides matching TRBD2. Germline assignment: CDR1 SGHTA and CDR2 FQGTGA. There are 16 residues in the CDR3. With V trimmed by 4 bases and J by 5 bases, 8 bases remained unmatched. The CDR3 loop reads CASSSGTSGSGDTQYF. CDR3 bases: TGTGCCAGCAGCTCCGGGACTAGCGGCTCCGGAGATACGCAGTATTTT.

This clonotype was detected ten times or more. The chain links TRBV27 to TRBJ1-6, with D perhaps TRBD1 (6 bases). Trimming took 3 bases from V and 7 from J, leaving 10 bases between them. From germline, CDR1 is MNHEY and CDR2 SMNVEV (reference sequence). The CDR3 consists of 14 residues. This CDR3 is CASSLEGVNSPLHF. DNA for the CDR3: TGTGCCAGCAGTTTGGAGGGGGTGAATTCACCCCTCCACTTT.

This clonotype has just a few counts. The chain couples TRBV30 to TRBJ2-2; TRBD2 matches 16 bases. CDR3 length equals 17 residues. Trimming at V came to 5 bases and at J to 4 bases, leaving 7 bases not matched to a gene. The germline V gene encodes CDR1 GTSNPN and CDR2 SVGIG (reference sequence). CDR3 DNA: TGTGCCTGGGGGGGACTAGCGGGAGGGATGGCCACCGGGGAGCTGTTTTTT. As protein: CAWGGLAGGMATGELFF.

On this clonotype: Given a much more abundant clone one base away, this may be a read error. The chain joins TRBV2 to TRBJ2-1, with D unclear. CDR3 length equals 15 residues. Germline V gene sequence: CDR1 SNHLY, CDR2 FYNNEI. The CDR3 loop reads CASRRTASSYNEQLF. For the CDR3, the DNA is TGTGCCAGCAGGAGGACGGCGAGCTCCTACAATGAGCAGCTCTTC.

This clonotype has at least ten counts. The chain links TRBV20-1 to TRBJ2-1; 11 nucleotides agree with TRBD2. Per the germline V gene, CDR1 is DFQATT and CDR2 is SNEGSKA (reference sequence). CDR3 length: 14 residues. Trimming removed 6 bases from V and 6 bases from J; junction bases left unmatched: 7. DNA for the CDR3: TGCAGTGCCGAGACTAGCGGGACGGCCAATGAGCAGTTCTTC. The encoded protein is CSAETSGTANEQFF.

In this sample, this clonotype turned up a few times. The DNA for the CDR3 is TGTGCCAGCAGCCAAGATTGGGACAGGAGCTTCAATGAGCAGTTCTTC. Its protein product is CASSQDWDRSFNEQFF. The V call is TRBV4-2, the J call TRBJ2-1, with 8 bases identical to TRBD1. The germline V gene has CDR1 LGHNA and CDR2 YNFKEQ. With 0 bases clipped from V and 6 bases from J, the junction kept 7 bases outside the gene matches. The CDR3 spans 16 residues.

This clonotype was seen repeatedly, ten times or more. This chain connects TRBV5-6 to TRBJ1-2, with TRBD1 matching over 9 bases. The V and J ends lost 1 base and 5 bases, in that order; junction bases with no gene match: 12. In germline, CDR1 is SGHDT, CDR2 YYEEEE. CDR3 length: 17 residues. CDR3 in DNA: TGTGCCAGCAGCTTGCCCAAACCGGGACAGGGAAGGTATGGCTACACCTTC. This encodes CASSLPKPGQGRYGYTF.

This clonotype appeared many times. The rearrangement uses TRBV7-9 and TRBJ2-7; a possible D gene is TRBD2 (6 bases). The CDR3 spans 15 residues. Trimming removed 0 bases at V and 2 bases at J, with 11 bases between. Germline CDR1 reads SEHNR; CDR2 reads FQNEAQ (reference sequence). CDR3 amino acids: CASSLARRGTYEQYF. The DNA for the CDR3 is TGTGCCAGCAGCTTAGCAAGGCGGGGCACCTACGAGCAGTACTTC.

This clonotype was recorded many times. The chain is built from TRBV20-1 and TRBJ2-7; tentative D call: TRBD1 (5 bases). The CDR3 length is 13 residues. The V gene lost 1 base and the J gene lost 3 bases, with 10 bases spanning the gap. CDR1 and CDR2 from the germline V gene are DFQATT and SNEGSKA (reference sequence). This CDR3 is CSARVTGNYEQYF. Here the CDR3 DNA reads TGCAGTGCTAGAGTAACAGGTAACTACGAGCAGTACTTC.

In its sample, this clonotype was seen a few times. The J gene is TRBJ2-3, the V gene TRBV9, with D hard to call. V lost 3 bases, J lost 8 bases, and 7 bases lay in between. From germline, CDR1 is SGDLS and CDR2 YYNGEE. CDR3 length equals 11 residues. The CDR3 spells CASSGYLTQYF. Here the CDR3 DNA reads TGTGCCAGCAGCGGTTATCTTACGCAGTATTTT.

V and J are TRBV4-3 and TRBJ1-1, with D tentatively TRBD1 (6 bases). The CDR3 is 15 residues long. V was trimmed by 1 base and J by 4 bases, leaving 13 bases between them. Germline CDR1 LGHNA, CDR2 YSLEER. CDR3 nucleotides: TGCGCCAGCAGCCAAGTTACAAGGGGGGTCACTGAAGCTTTCTTT. Translation gives CASSQVTRGVTEAFF.